What follows is one T cell receptor (beta chain) and its context. Trimming stripped 4 bases from V and 2 bases from J, with 14 bases between. The CDR3 contains 15 residues. Per germline, CDR1 SGHDT and CDR2 YYEEEE. Assay version v3.0 of immunoSEQ was used, and it was run at survey level. Sequencing was intended to reach about 35,000-55,000 T-cell genomes per sample. The protocol was immunoSEQ multiplex PCR, while the TCRdb copy is restricted to in-frame clones and leaves out a portion. The data hold over 25,000 clones, with roughly 90% observed a single time. This record belongs to a study of long-term antiretroviral therapy in people with HIV. In the United States, treatment was given to all participants with HIV.

The chain employs TRBV5-6 and TRBJ2-3; D gene unclear. This sequence originates from a woman under 30 with HIV. The sample consisted of unsorted PBMCs, taken 0.5 years after starting antiretroviral therapy. CDR3 sequence (DNA): TGTGCCAGCAGCATGGACCCGGATTTCACAGATACGCAGTATTTT. It yields the protein CASSMDPDFTDTQYF.